These 20 T cell receptor beta chains came from one sample sequenced in a study of glioma-infiltrating T cells after dendritic cell vaccination. Profiled with immunoSEQ multiplex PCR; TCRdb holds only in-frame clones, not every one. The repertoire consists of some 38,000 clones, with 70% to 85% occurring once and the leading ten covering roughly 7.7%. Sequenced here: blood, sampled before dendritic cell vaccination. The receptor set was obtained from a human donor with glioblastoma.

This clone was seen a single time. J is TRBJ1-1 and V is TRBV7-6; TRBD1 matches 8 bases. V was clipped by 5 bases and J by 4 bases; unmatched bases: 9. The CDR3 length is 15 residues. Germline values: CDR1 SGHVS, CDR2 FNYEAQ. The CDR3 DNA sequence: TGTGCCAGCAGCCCAAACCAGGGGACAGGCACTGAAGCTTTCTTT. Residues: CASSPNQGTGTEAFF.

The chain links TRBV7-2 to TRBJ1-1, with a weak D call TRBD1 (6 bases). With 4 bases removed from V and 3 bases from J, the gap between germline ends came to 9 bases. The CDR3 spans 13 residues. Per the germline V gene, CDR1 is SGHTA and CDR2 is FQGNSA. CDR3 in DNA: TGTGCCAGCAGCTGGGAGGGGGACACTGAAGCTTTCTTT. This gives the protein CASSWEGDTEAFF. Filled out from reference TRBV7-2 and TRBJ1-1, the complete variable domain reads GAGVSQSPSNKVTEKGKDVELRCDPISGHTALYWYRQSLGQGLEFLIYFQGNSAPDKSGLPSDRFSAERTGGSVSTLTIQRTQQEDSAVYLCASSWEGDTEAFFGQGTRLTVV.

This sequence joins TRBV30 and TRBJ2-1, with 9 bases lining up with TRBD2. The trim removed 2 bases at V and 7 bases at J, leaving 6 bases unmatched. The CDR3 has 14 residues. The germline V gene has CDR1 GTSNPN and CDR2 SVGIG (reference sequence). The CDR3 reads CAWSSSGVRNEQFF. For the CDR3, the DNA is TGTGCCTGGAGTTCTAGCGGGGTGCGAAATGAGCAGTTCTTC.

This clone appeared a few times. This chain connects TRBV7-2 to TRBJ2-3, with a weak D call TRBD1 (6 bases). Germline V CDR1 and CDR2: SGHTA, FQGNSA. The CDR3 totals 12 residues. The V end was cut by 7 bases, the J end by 6 bases, with 11 bases between. The CDR3: CASIETGDTQYF. The CDR3 DNA follows: TGTGCCAGCATCGAAACAGGGGATACGCAGTATTTT.

The chain is built from TRBV19 and TRBJ1-5; possible D gene TRBD1, 5 bases. There are 15 residues in the CDR3. Trimming took 1 base from V and 7 from J, leaving 14 bases between them. Germline values: CDR1 LNHDA, CDR2 SQIVND (reference sequence). CDR3 sequence: CASSIVGRQTQPQHF. CDR3 in DNA: TGTGCCAGTAGTATAGTGGGTCGACAGACCCAGCCCCAGCATTTT.

The rearrangement joins TRBV9 to TRBJ1-2; D is uncertain. The CDR3 has 15 amino acids. CDR1 and CDR2 (germline): SGDLS, YYNGEE. V was clipped by 0 bases and J by 0 bases, with 9 bases between them. The CDR3 sequence is CASSVGWGANYGYTF. The CDR3 DNA is TGTGCCAGCAGCGTAGGTTGGGGAGCTAACTATGGCTACACCTTC.

V usage is TRBV29-1 and J usage is TRBJ2-7; the D gene is possibly TRBD2 (6 bases). From germline, CDR1 is SQVTM and CDR2 ANQGSEA. This CDR3 spans 15 amino acids. Between the trimmed V and J ends, which lost 1 base and 5 bases, there was a span of 18 bases. In DNA, the CDR3 is TGCAGCGTTGAAGGCGGGGCAGGTAAGACCCACGAGCAGTACTTC. Residues: CSVEGGAGKTHEQYF.

J is TRBJ2-5 and V is TRBV2; 7 bases fit TRBD1. J lost 5 bases, V lost 4 bases, and 4 bases had no gene match. The CDR3 contains 13 residues. Looked up from germline, CDR1 is SNHLY and CDR2 is FYNNEI. The CDR3 DNA sequence: TGTGCCAGCAGTGGGGGCAGGGGGGAGACCCAGTACTTC. Its protein is CASSGGRGETQYF.

The CDR3 bases are TGTGCCAGCAGCGCCCCGACAGGGACCTATAATTCACCCCTCCACTTT. Translated, it gives CASSAPTGTYNSPLHF. The chain employs TRBV11-2 and TRBJ1-6; 7 bases agree with TRBD1. The germline CDR1 and CDR2 sequences are SGHAT and FQNNGV. This CDR3 is 16 amino acids long. V gave up 5 bases and J gave up 2 bases; unmatched junction bases: 6.

The rearrangement links TRBV19 to TRBJ2-6, with 10 bases lining up with TRBD1. CDR3 length: 17 amino acids. The V and J ends lost 3 bases and 2 bases, in that order; junction bases with no gene match: 4. Germline CDR1 is LNHDA and CDR2 is SQIVND (reference sequence). CDR3 sequence: CASSMSGQGAGANVLTF. DNA of the CDR3: TGTGCCAGTAGTATGAGCGGACAGGGGGCTGGGGCCAACGTCCTGACTTTC. Drawing the rest from reference TRBV19 and TRBJ2-6, the complete variable domain is DGGITQSPKYLFRKEGQNVTLSCEQNLNHDAMYWYRQDPGQGLRLIYYSQIVNDFQKGDIAEGYSVSREKKESFPLTVTSAQKNPTAFYLCASSMSGQGAGANVLTFGAGSRLTVL.

The chain is built from TRBV4-2 and TRBJ2-2; 7 bases fit TRBD2. The CDR3 runs 13 residues. V was pared by 6 bases and J by 5 bases, with 3 bases of the junction left unmatched. Germline CDR1 is LGHNA and CDR2 is YNFKEQ. The CDR3 loop is CASRRRGTGELFF. CDR3 DNA: TGTGCCAGCAGACGGCGGGGGACCGGGGAGCTGTTTTTT.

The chain combines TRBV6-6 with TRBJ1-1; 11 bases match TRBD1. The CDR3 runs to 16 residues. Germline trimming cut 2 bases from V and 4 bases from J; bases unmatched to any gene: 6. The germline V gene has CDR1 MNHNY and CDR2 SVGAGI (reference sequence). The DNA for the CDR3 is TGTGCCAGCAGTTACCTGGACAGGGGGCTTGGCACTGAAGCTTTCTTT. Translation gives CASSYLDRGLGTEAFF.

CDR3 nucleotides: TGTGCCAGCAGCCCTCGCGGTGGGACTAGCGGGGGGCAAGAGACCCAGTACTTC. Its protein is CASSPRGGTSGGQETQYF. The chain carries TRBV9 and TRBJ2-5; 15 bases map to TRBD2. Germline CDR1 and CDR2: SGDLS and YYNGEE. The CDR3 consists of 18 residues. Germline trimming cut 4 bases from V and 2 bases from J; bases unmatched to any gene: 9.

This clone was seen repeatedly, ten times or more. The junction departs from the called germline gene at one end, perhaps through a read error. This rearrangement joins TRBV7-2 to TRBJ1-3; unclear D gene. Germline-derived CDR1 and CDR2 are SGHTA and FQGNSA. The CDR3 runs to 12 residues. CDR3 loop: CASSERAGVTSF. The CDR3 coding sequence is TGTGCCAGCAGCGAAAGGGCGGGTGTAACTTCGTTT.

This rearrangement joins TRBV28 to TRBJ2-3; D may be TRBD2 (7 bases). The CDR3 loop spans 15 amino acids. Germline V lookup: CDR1 MDHEN, CDR2 SYDVKM. V was clipped by 3 bases and J by 4 bases, with 14 bases between them. Here the CDR3 reads CASSFSGGGADTQYF. Written as DNA, the CDR3 is TGTGCCAGCAGTTTTTCGGGGGGCGGCGCAGATACGCAGTATTTT.

Concerning this clone itself: One end of the junction fails to match germline, which may point to a read error. The same CDR3 is also encoded by other DNA sequences in this sample. The chain joins TRBV7-9 to TRBJ1-2, with 9 bases matching TRBD1. The germline CDR1 and CDR2 sequences are SEHNR and FQNEAQ (reference sequence). This CDR3 is built from 17 residues. The CDR3 spells CASSRPEPGQGAYGYTF. The CDR3 region has the DNA TGTGCCAGCAGCCGACCTGAGCCGGGACAGGGCGCCTATGGCTACACTTTC.

The chain couples TRBV9 to TRBJ2-7; TRBD2 matches 8 bases. Germline loops: CDR1 SGDLS, CDR2 YYNGEE. CDR3 length equals 14 residues. The J segment lost 3 bases and the V segment lost 2 bases, leaving 4 bases of the junction unmatched. The CDR3 loop reads CASSVGLADYEQYF. CDR3 DNA: TGTGCCAGCAGCGTTGGACTAGCTGACTACGAGCAGTACTTC.

This rearrangement joins TRBV7-9 to TRBJ1-4; D is perhaps TRBD1 (6 bases). Trimming stripped 5 bases from V and 4 bases from J, with 14 bases between. The CDR3 is 15 residues long. Germline V gene data show CDR1 as SEHNR and CDR2 as FQNEAQ (reference sequence). CDR3 amino acids: CASSERQELNEKLFF. The CDR3 bases are TGTGCCAGCAGCGAGCGACAGGAGCTTAATGAAAAACTGTTTTTT.

The chain carries TRBV15 and TRBJ2-7; TRBD1 agrees at 12 bases. Trimming cost V 3 bases and J 5 bases; bases outside gene matches: 5. The CDR3 is made up of 15 amino acids. Germline values: CDR1 LNHNV, CDR2 YYDKDF (reference sequence). CDR3 bases: TGTGCCACCAGCAGTATCGGGACAGGGGGCCACGAGCAGTACTTC. It codes for CATSSIGTGGHEQYF. Together with reference TRBV15 and TRBJ2-7, the CDR3 gives the full variable domain: DAMVIQNPRYQVTQFGKPVTLSCSQTLNHNVMYWYQQKSSQAPKLLFHYYDKDFNNEADTPDNFQSRRPNTSFCFLDIRSPGLGDTAMYLCATSSIGTGGHEQYFGPGTRLTVT.

The chain is built from TRBV7-9 and TRBJ2-1; 7 bases align to TRBD1. Trimming at V came to 3 bases and at J to 12 bases, leaving 5 bases not matched to a gene. The germline gives CDR1 SEHNR, CDR2 FQNEAQ (reference sequence). This CDR3 contains 12 residues. The CDR3 region is CASSLDPGGQFF. As DNA, the CDR3 is TGTGCCAGCAGCTTGGACCCAGGGGGGCAGTTCTTC.